Listed here are 12 T cell receptor beta chains from one sample, sequenced in a study of T cells in Graves' hyperthyroidism and ophthalmopathy. TCR beta CDR3 regions were amplified from RNA. When the TCR CDR3 underwent first-round RT-PCR, the HTBI primer set was used. Using its own MiXCR run on the multiplex PCR reads, TCRdb lists one record per CDR3 protein. The sample has approximately 700,000 distinct CDR3 sequences, roughly 17% seen once; the top ten hold approximately 8.4%. Source material: blood. Every receptor here comes from a man younger than 35 with Graves' hyperthyroidism.

This clonotype was seen at least ten times. The chain carries TRBV6-5 and TRBJ2-5, with D possibly matching TRBD2 (7 bases). Trimming shortened V by 4 bases and J by 2 bases, and 11 bases separated the two germline ends. The CDR3 runs to 14 residues. Germline CDR1 and CDR2: MNHEY and SVGAGI. The CDR3 loop is CASSSRGAQETQYF. The CDR3, as DNA: TGTGCCAGCAGTTCCCGGGGGGCTCAAGAGACCCAGTACTTC.

On this clonotype itself: This may be a read error: a much more frequent sequence differs by one nucleotide. The CDR3 region is CAGSQIPAGGQETQYF. In nucleotides, the CDR3 is TGTGCCGGCAGCCAAATCCCAGCGGGAGGTCAAGAGACCCAGTACTTC. The chain uses TRBV3-1 and TRBJ2-5; 9 nucleotides agree with TRBD2. This CDR3 is built from 16 residues. Germline CDR1 LGHDT, CDR2 YNNKEL (reference sequence).

In its sample, this clonotype was seen many times. The rearrangement joins TRBV9 to TRBJ2-5; D is unclear. Trimming removed 0 bases from V and 5 bases from J, with 8 bases in between. The CDR3 contains 13 residues. Germline CDR1 reads SGDLS; CDR2 reads YYNGEE. The CDR3 DNA reads TGTGCCAGCAGCGTAGACTCCGAGGAGACCCAGTACTTC. It specifies CASSVDSEETQYF.

This chain links TRBV7-3 with TRBJ1-1, with D possibly matching TRBD1 (5 bases). The germline V and J ends were trimmed by 5 bases and 5 bases, with 9 bases remaining between them. From germline, CDR1 is SGHTA and CDR2 FQGTGA. The CDR3 consists of 12 residues. CDR3 sequence reads: CASSAGRTEAFF. The CDR3 DNA reads as TGTGCCAGCAGCGCAGGGAGGACTGAAGCTTTCTTT.

This clonotype was detected ten times or more. The DNA of the CDR3 is TGTGCCAGCTCACCACCGGATAGCGGAGGCTCCTACGAGCAGTACTTC. This translates into CASSPPDSGGSYEQYF. The gene calls are TRBV18 and TRBJ2-7; D perhaps matches TRBD2 (6 bases). Germline CDR1 is KGHSH and CDR2 is LQKENI. The CDR3 covers 16 residues. V shed 0 bases and J shed 0 bases, with 12 bases lying between them.

About this clonotype: This may arise from a read error, as a much more abundant clone is one base away. V usage is TRBV20-1 and J usage is TRBJ2-5; TRBD2 matches 13 bases. The CDR3 totals 15 residues. The trim removed 7 bases at V and 4 bases at J, leaving 9 bases unmatched. The germline V gene has CDR1 DFQATT and CDR2 SNEGSKA (reference sequence). The CDR3 is CSVVPGLAGRETQYF. In DNA, the CDR3 is TGCAGTGTTGTCCCGGGACTAGCGGGAAGAGAGACCCAGTACTTC.

This clonotype was found many times. The chain couples TRBV6-5 to TRBJ1-1; no clear D. The CDR3 is 14 residues long. The V gene's germline CDR1 is MNHEY and CDR2 SVGAGI. Trimming removed 2 bases at V and 1 base at J, with 8 bases between. The DNA of the CDR3 is TGTGCCAGCAGTTACAGTCACACGAACACTGAAGCTTTCTTT. This codes for CASSYSHTNTEAFF.

A few counts support this clonotype. The rearrangement links TRBV9 to TRBJ2-1; 11 nucleotides line up with TRBD2. CDR3 size: 15 residues. V shed 2 bases and J 10 bases; nucleotides not matched to a gene: 8. The germline CDR1 and CDR2 sequences are SGDLS and YYNGEE. CDR3 sequence reads: CASSVGTSGSLEQFF. CDR3 bases: TGTGCCAGCAGCGTTGGTACTAGCGGGAGTTTGGAGCAGTTCTTC.

This clonotype was recorded at least ten times. The V call is TRBV7-2, the J call TRBJ1-1; the D is unclear. This CDR3 contains 13 residues. CDR1 SGHTA and CDR2 FQGNSA come from the germline V gene. V shed 5 bases and J shed 3 bases, with 10 bases lying between them. The CDR3 coding sequence is TGTGCCAGCAGCCGGACGCAGGACACTGAAGCTTTCTTT. Amino acids: CASSRTQDTEAFF.

This clonotype was detected many times. This chain uses TRBV28 with TRBJ1-5; D is unresolved. Between the trimmed V and J ends, which lost 6 bases and 6 bases, there was a span of 15 bases. CDR3 length equals 14 residues. The germline gives CDR1 MDHEN, CDR2 SYDVKM. The CDR3: CASSPGLDSQPQHF. CDR3 in DNA: TGTGCCAGCAGCCCCGGACTGGATAGTCAGCCCCAGCATTTT.

The V call is TRBV20-1, the J call TRBJ2-3; D possibly corresponds to TRBD1 (6 bases). Trimming removed 4 bases from V and 5 bases from J, with 13 bases in between. Germline V gene lookup returns CDR1 DFQATT and CDR2 SNEGSKA (reference sequence). The CDR3 spans 13 residues. The CDR3 region has the DNA TGCAGTGCTAACAGGGTATATGGAGATACGCAGTATTTT. Translation: CSANRVYGDTQYF.

This clonotype has only a few counts. J is TRBJ2-7 and V is TRBV9; 11 bases align to TRBD1. J was trimmed by 6 bases and V by 2 bases; bases with no gene match: 1. The CDR3 is 13 amino acids. Per germline, CDR1 SGDLS and CDR2 YYNGEE. CDR3 sequence: CASSVGTGGEQYF. The CDR3 DNA sequence: TGTGCCAGCAGCGTTGGGACAGGGGGCGAGCAGTACTTC.